The next 6 T cell receptor beta chains were all read from a single sample in a study of neoadjuvant nivolumab and ipilimumab in lung cancer. Repertoires were generated with immunoSEQ multiplex PCR, while TCRdb's copy carries only in-frame clones and drops some. The repertoire consists of over 6,500 clones, with 89% occurring once and the leading ten covering roughly 2.4%. Sequences were derived from tumor tissue, sampled after neoadjuvant nivolumab, alone or with ipilimumab, at or shortly before surgery. The receptors come from an adult with non-small cell lung cancer. Some clones in this sample may be carry-over from other donors' samples.

The V gene is TRBV6-5, the J gene TRBJ2-6; the D is unclear. This CDR3 has 16 residues. V was trimmed by 0 bases and J by 3 bases, leaving 9 bases between them. Germline CDR1 MNHEY, CDR2 SVGAGI. CDR3 coding DNA: TGTGCCAGCAGTTACTCGTCAGGTTATGGGGCCAACGTCCTGACTTTC. As protein: CASSYSSGYGANVLTF.

The rearrangement links TRBV30 to TRBJ2-7, with 9 positions matching TRBD2. Germline lookup yields CDR1 GTSNPN and CDR2 SVGIG (reference sequence). The CDR3 totals 13 residues. After removal of 1 base from V and 3 bases from J, the junction contained 1 base not matched to a gene. CDR3 region: CAWSELAGYEQYF. The CDR3 nucleotides read TGTGCCTGGAGTGAACTAGCGGGCTACGAGCAGTACTTC.

J is TRBJ2-3 and V is TRBV6-6; D call uncertain. V shed 4 bases and J shed 0 bases, with 14 bases lying between them. The CDR3 extends over 16 amino acids. CDR1 and CDR2 (germline): MNHNY, SVGAGI (reference sequence). This chain's CDR3 is CASSWSGRPSTDTQYF. The CDR3 nucleotides are TGTGCCAGCAGTTGGTCCGGCAGACCTAGCACAGATACGCAGTATTTT.

This rearrangement joins TRBV14 to TRBJ2-3; the D gene is possibly TRBD2 (5 bases). The CDR3 consists of 14 residues. In germline, CDR1 is SGHDN, CDR2 FVKESK. Trimming removed 4 bases at V and 2 bases at J, with 10 bases between. The CDR3 here is CASSRGLSTDTQYF. CDR3 in DNA: TGTGCCAGCAGCCGCGGACTTTCCACAGATACGCAGTATTTT.

About this clone itself: At one end the junction does not follow the germline gene, possibly because of a read error. The gene calls are TRBV7-7 and TRBJ2-2, with 8 positions matching TRBD1. Germline-derived CDR1 and CDR2 are SSHAT and FNYEAQ (reference sequence). The CDR3 extends over 15 amino acids. The CDR3 coding sequence is TGTGCTAGCAGCCCGACAGGGGTGGGCACCGGGGAGCTGTTTTTT. Its translation is CASSPTGVGTGELFF.

The genes are TRBV2 and TRBJ2-1; 12 bases agree with TRBD2. CDR1 is SNHLY and CDR2 is FYNNEI in the germline V gene. This CDR3 comprises 14 residues. The J segment lost 9 bases and the V segment lost 5 bases, leaving 5 bases of the junction unmatched. CDR3 region: CASSSGLAGFEQFF. DNA for the CDR3: TGTGCCAGCAGTAGCGGACTAGCGGGATTTGAGCAGTTCTTC.